A single sample gave rise to the 2 T cell receptor beta chains below, sequenced in a study of CD8 T cells in Susac syndrome. Random hexamers were used to reverse transcribe roughly 0.45 to 1 ug of RNA. MiXCR, applied by TCRdb to the immunoSEQ multiplex PCR reads, yields one record per CDR3 protein. The sample lists hundreds of thousands of distinct CDR3 sequences, around nine tenths occurring once. Sequenced: CD8+ T cells from PBMCs. The source of these receptors is a human donor with multiple sclerosis.

The rearrangement links TRBV20-1 to TRBJ2-3; perhaps TRBD2 as D (5 bases). V gave up 3 bases and J gave up 1 base, with 14 bases separating them. Germline V lookup: CDR1 DFQATT, CDR2 SNEGSKA (reference sequence). This CDR3 region has 15 residues. The CDR3 is CSASFGGMGTDTQYF. The CDR3 DNA follows: TGCAGTGCTAGTTTTGGAGGAATGGGCACAGATACGCAGTATTTT.

This chain uses TRBV11-1 with TRBJ2-1, with 9 positions matching TRBD1. CDR1 and CDR2 (germline): SGHAT, FQDESV (reference sequence). V trimming: 5 bases; J trimming: 5 bases; junction bases outside the gene matches: 7. The CDR3 spans 15 residues. In nucleotides, the CDR3 is TGTGCCAGCAGCCCCGGGACAGGGCGCCACAATGAGCAGTTCTTC. Protein: CASSPGTGRHNEQFF.